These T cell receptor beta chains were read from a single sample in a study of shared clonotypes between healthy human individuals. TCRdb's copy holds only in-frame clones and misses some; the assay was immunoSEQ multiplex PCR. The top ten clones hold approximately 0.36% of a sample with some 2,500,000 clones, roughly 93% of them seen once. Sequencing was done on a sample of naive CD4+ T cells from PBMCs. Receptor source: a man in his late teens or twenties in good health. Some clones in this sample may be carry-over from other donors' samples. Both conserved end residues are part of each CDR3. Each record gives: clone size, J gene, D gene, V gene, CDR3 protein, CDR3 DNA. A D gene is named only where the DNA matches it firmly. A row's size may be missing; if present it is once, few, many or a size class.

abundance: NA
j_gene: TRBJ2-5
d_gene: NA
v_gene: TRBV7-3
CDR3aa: CASSLLREETQYF
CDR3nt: TGTGCCAGCAGCTTACTACGGGAGGAGACCCAGTACTTC

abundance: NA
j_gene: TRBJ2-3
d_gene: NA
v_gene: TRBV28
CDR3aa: CASSFPHTDTQYF
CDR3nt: TGTGCCAGCAGTTTCCCACACACAGATACGCAGTATTTT

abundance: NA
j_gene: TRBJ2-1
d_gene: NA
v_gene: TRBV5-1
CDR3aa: CASSLALRGDEQFF
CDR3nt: TGCGCCAGCAGCTTGGCCCTCCGGGGCGATGAGCAGTTCTTC

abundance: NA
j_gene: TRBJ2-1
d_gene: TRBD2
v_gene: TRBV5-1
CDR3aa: CASSVLAGDVNEQFF
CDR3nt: TGCGCCAGCAGCGTACTAGCGGGAGATGTGAATGAGCAGTTCTTC

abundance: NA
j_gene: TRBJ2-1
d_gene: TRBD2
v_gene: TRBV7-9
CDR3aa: CASSKRLADNEQFF
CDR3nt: TGTGCCAGCAGCAAGAGACTAGCGGACAATGAGCAGTTCTTC

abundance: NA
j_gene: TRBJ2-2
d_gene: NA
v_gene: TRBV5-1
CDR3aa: CASSFGAGESGELFF
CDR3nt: TGCGCCAGCAGCTTTGGGGCAGGGGAAAGCGGGGAGCTGTTTTTT

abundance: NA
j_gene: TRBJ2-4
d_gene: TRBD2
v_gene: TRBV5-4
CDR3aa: CASSLVASGKNIQYF
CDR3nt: TGTGCCAGCAGCTTGGTGGCTAGCGGTAAAAACATTCAGTACTTC

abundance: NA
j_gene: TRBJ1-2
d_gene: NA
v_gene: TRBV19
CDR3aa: CASSVDSGTSYGYTF
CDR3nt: TGTGCCAGTAGTGTCGACTCCGGGACGAGCTATGGCTACACCTTC

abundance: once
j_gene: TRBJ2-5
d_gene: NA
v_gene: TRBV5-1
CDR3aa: CASSLVSGQETQYF
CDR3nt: TGCGCCAGCAGCTTGGTTTCAGGACAAGAGACCCAGTACTTC

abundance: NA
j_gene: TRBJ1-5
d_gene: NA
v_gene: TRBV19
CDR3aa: CASRDITRAPQHF
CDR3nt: TGTGCCAGTAGGGACATAACGAGGGCGCCCCAGCATTTT

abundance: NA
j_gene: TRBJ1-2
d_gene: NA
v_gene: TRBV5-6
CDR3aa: CASSVMTVLPNYGYTF
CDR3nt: TGTGCCAGCAGCGTAATGACAGTCCTCCCTAACTATGGCTACACCTTC

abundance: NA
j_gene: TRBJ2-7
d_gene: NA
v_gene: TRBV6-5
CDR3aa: CASKRGILSYEQYF
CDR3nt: TGTGCCAGCAAGAGGGGAATCCTCTCCTACGAGCAGTACTTC

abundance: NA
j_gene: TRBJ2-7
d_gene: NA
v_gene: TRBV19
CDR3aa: CASSTSRDSAAEQYF
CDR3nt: TGTGCCAGTAGCACATCTCGGGACTCCGCCGCCGAGCAGTACTTC

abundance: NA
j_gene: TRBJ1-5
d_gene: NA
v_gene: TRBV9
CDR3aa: CASSETDGQPQHF
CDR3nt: TGTGCCAGCAGCGAGACGGACGGACAGCCCCAGCATTTT

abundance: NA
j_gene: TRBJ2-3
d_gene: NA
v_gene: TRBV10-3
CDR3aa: CAISAGRRGTDTQYF
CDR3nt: TGTGCCATCAGTGCGGGGAGGAGAGGGACAGATACGCAGTATTTT